Each of the 8 T cell receptor beta chains below was sequenced from the same sample in a study of early T cells in non-severe SARS-CoV-2 infection. TCRdb processed the 5' RACE reads anew with MiXCR; each CDR3 protein has one entry. The repertoire consists of approximately 58,000 distinct CDR3 sequences, with approximately 6.2% occurring once and the leading ten covering approximately 4.1%. Sequences were obtained from whole blood. Receptors originate from an adult who was a healthcare worker with PCR-confirmed SARS-CoV-2 infection or an uninfected control (not recorded which).

In its sample, this clonotype was seen a few times. This chain links TRBV20-1 with TRBJ2-7, with unresolved D. This CDR3 comprises 13 residues. V was shortened by 0 bases and J by 4 bases, with 10 bases between the two germline ends. In germline, CDR1 is DFQATT, CDR2 SNEGSKA (reference sequence). CDR3 DNA: TGCAGTGCTAGAGATCTGCCGGATTACGAGCAGTACTTC. It translates to CSARDLPDYEQYF.

This clonotype has a count of ten or more. The chain recombines TRBV5-1 with TRBJ1-5; D not resolved. Looked up from germline, CDR1 is SGHRS and CDR2 is YFSETQ. CDR3 size: 15 residues. With 4 bases removed from V and 1 base from J, the gap between germline ends came to 12 bases. The CDR3, as DNA: TGCGCCAGCAGCCAGGACGGTGTGAGCAATCAGCCCCAGCATTTT. Protein sequence: CASSQDGVSNQPQHF.

This clonotype has ten or more counts. This chain joins TRBV12-3 or TRBV12-4 and TRBJ1-2; 7 positions agree with TRBD1. CDR3 size: 12 residues. J gave up 7 bases and V 7 bases, and 6 bases lay outside the gene matches. The CDR3, as DNA: TGTGCCAGCACCTACAGGGGTCTTGGCTACACCTTC. Amino acid sequence: CASTYRGLGYTF.

The chain carries TRBV7-8 and TRBJ2-5; no firm D call. Germline lookup yields CDR1 SGHVS and CDR2 FQNEAQ. CDR3 length: 12 residues. V lost 5 bases, J lost 7 bases, and 11 bases lay in between. CDR3 sequence (DNA): TGTGCCAGCAGCACCGGGCCTTGGACCCAGTACTTC. Translation: CASSTGPWTQYF.

This clonotype was observed many times. J is TRBJ2-1 and V is TRBV10-1; D call uncertain. Germline V gives CDR1 WNHNN, CDR2 SYGVQD (reference sequence). Deletions cut 3 bases from V and 5 bases from J, with 8 bases between. This CDR3 comprises 13 residues. The CDR3 region is CASSDWADNEQFF. CDR3 sequence (DNA): TGCGCCAGCAGTGATTGGGCCGACAATGAGCAGTTCTTC.

V usage is TRBV12-3 or TRBV12-4 and J usage is TRBJ2-3, with D tentatively TRBD1 (6 bases). The CDR3 runs to 13 residues. V was clipped by 6 bases and J by 4 bases, with 11 bases between them. Here the CDR3 reads CASSPTGPDTQYF. Here the CDR3 DNA reads TGTGCCAGCAGCCCAACAGGGCCAGATACGCAGTATTTT.

This clonotype has only a few counts. The V gene is TRBV11-3, the J gene TRBJ2-2; D may be TRBD1 or TRBD2 (6 bases each). The CDR3 has 15 residues. V lost 7 bases to trimming and J lost 4 bases, with 16 bases between them. The germline gives CDR1 SGHNT, CDR2 YENEEA. In nucleotides, the CDR3 is TGTGCCAGCATGGTTGGGGGGCCCGGCACCGGGGAGCTGTTTTTT. It yields the protein CASMVGGPGTGELFF.

This clonotype was detected many times. J is TRBJ2-1 and V is TRBV5-4, with TRBD2 as a possible D gene (5 bases). The CDR3 has 14 amino acids. V gave up 0 bases and J gave up 12 bases, with 16 bases separating them. The germline gives CDR1 SGHNT, CDR2 YYREEE (reference sequence). CDR3 region: CASSLDGSLGRQFF. CDR3 in DNA: TGTGCCAGCAGCTTGGACGGATCCTTAGGGAGGCAGTTCTTC. Complete variable domain (other parts from reference TRBV5-4 and TRBJ2-1): ETGVTQSPTHLIKTRGQQVTLRCSSQSGHNTVSWYQQALGQGPQFIFQYYREEENGRGNFPPRFSGLQFPNYSSELNVNALELDDSALYLCASSLDGSLGRQFFGPGTRLTVL.